This TCR beta chain comes out of a study of T-cell reconstitution after alpha-beta-depleted transplantation in children. The ends were cut back, 6 bases at V and 7 bases at J, with 12 bases in the middle. This CDR3 comprises 12 residues. Study-level results: At one year after transplant, newly produced T cells mostly accounted for T-cell counts and diversity.

This clonotype was counted a few times. What it recognizes is unknown. Unique molecular identifiers tagged the TCRbeta library. Each CDR3 protein gets one entry after TCRdb re-called the PCR reads with MiXCR. Of about 900,000 distinct CDR3 sequences listed, under 30% are singletons. Sample: PBMCs, mostly from graft donor cells, taken 360 days after TCRalphabeta/CD19-depleted stem cell transplant. The chain has TRBV12-3 or TRBV12-4 and TRBJ1-2; D gene ambiguous. The TCR sequence derives from a boy under two years old who had a stem cell transplant for SCID, so the T cells may come from the graft donor. In DNA form, the CDR3 reads TGTGCCAGCAGCTATCCCCTTCGTGGCTACACCTTC. Translated, it gives CASSYPLRGYTF.